Below are 22 T cell receptor beta chains sequenced from a single sample in a study of blood T cell repertoires in COVID-19. This table comes from immunoSEQ multiplex PCR, and its TCRdb copy is limited to in-frame clones, with some not included. The table includes roughly 110,000 clones, approximately 85% detected once. Sequencing was carried out using peripheral blood. The receptor set was obtained from a woman aged 60-75 years with COVID-19, enrolled during active disease.

This clone was recorded a few times. This rearrangement joins TRBV5-4 to TRBJ2-7; 7 bases map to TRBD1. Germline CDR1 reads SGHNT; CDR2 reads YYREEE (reference sequence). The trim removed 0 bases at V and 4 bases at J, leaving 4 bases unmatched. This CDR3 is built from 14 residues. CDR3 in amino acids: CASSLGTGEYEQYF. CDR3 coding DNA: TGTGCCAGCAGCTTGGGGACAGGAGAGTACGAGCAGTACTTC.

This chain connects TRBV3-1 (or the pseudogene TRBV3-2) to TRBJ2-3; 7 positions match TRBD2. Trimming removed 0 bases from V and 2 bases from J; junction bases left unmatched: 8. This CDR3 has 17 amino acids. The germline V gene has CDR1 LGHDT and CDR2 YNNKEL (reference sequence). CDR3 loop: CASSQEGGRRYTDTQYF. The DNA of the CDR3 is TGTGCCAGCAGCCAAGAGGGGGGGAGACGTTACACAGATACGCAGTATTTT.

V is TRBV5-4 and J is TRBJ2-5, with 7 bases fitting TRBD1. The CDR3 totals 14 residues. The germline V gene has CDR1 SGHNT and CDR2 YYREEE (reference sequence). The ends lost 3 bases at V and 5 bases at J; junction bases unmatched: 7. CDR3 coding DNA: TGTGCCAGCAGCTCGAGACAGGGCGGGGAGACCCAGTACTTC. Translated: CASSSRQGGETQYF.

The rearrangement uses TRBV18 and TRBJ2-7, with a weak D call TRBD1 (6 bases). The CDR3 is 13 residues long. V lost 3 bases, J lost 6 bases, and 12 bases lay in between. Germline V gene data show CDR1 as KGHSH and CDR2 as LQKENI. The CDR3 DNA reads as TGTGCCAGCTCACCCCAGGGGTTGGGCGAGCAGTACTTC. Residues: CASSPQGLGEQYF. Looking up the rest from reference TRBV18 and TRBJ2-7 gives the full variable domain: NAGVMQNPRHLVRRRGQEARLRCSPMKGHSHVYWYRQLPEEGLKFMVYLQKENIIDESGMPKERFSAEFPKEGPSILRIQQVVRGDSAAYFCASSPQGLGEQYFGPGTRLTVT.

This chain uses TRBV10-2 with TRBJ1-1; D may be TRBD1 (5 bases). V gave up 3 bases and J gave up 3 bases, with 17 bases separating them. This CDR3 region has 16 residues. CDR1 is WSHSY and CDR2 is SAAADI in the germline V gene. This CDR3 reads CASSESSTGPDTEAFF. In DNA, the CDR3 is TGCGCCAGCAGTGAATCTTCTACAGGACCGGACACTGAAGCTTTCTTT.

This chain connects TRBV2 to TRBJ2-3, with TRBD2 matching 8 bases. The germline V gene encodes CDR1 SNHLY and CDR2 FYNNEI. CDR3 length: 13 residues. J gave up 5 bases and V 6 bases, and 4 bases lay outside the gene matches. The CDR3 DNA reads TGTGCCAGCAGGGCAAGCGGGGGAGATACGCAGTATTTT. Protein product: CASRASGGDTQYF. The variable domain in full, with the rest retrieved from reference TRBV2 and TRBJ2-3, is EPEVTQTPSHQVTQMGQEVILRCVPISNHLYFYWYRQILGQKVEFLVSFYNNEISEKSEIFDDQFSVERPDGSNFTLKIRSTKLEDSAMYFCASRASGGDTQYFGPGTRLTVL.

J is TRBJ1-1 and V is TRBV30; a possible D gene is TRBD1 (5 bases). Trimming cost V 2 bases and J 0 bases, with 13 bases left between them. The CDR3 sequence is 15 residues long. From germline, CDR1 is GTSNPN and CDR2 SVGIG (reference sequence). The CDR3 DNA is TGTGCCTGGAGTTCGGGGGAAAAATTGAACACTGAAGCTTTCTTT. Protein product: CAWSSGEKLNTEAFF. Together with reference TRBV30 and TRBJ1-1, the CDR3 gives the full variable domain: SQTIHQWPATLVQPVGSPLSLECTVEGTSNPNLYWYRQAAGRGLQLLFYSVGIGQISSEVPQNLSASRPQDRQFILSSKKLLLSDSGFYLCAWSSGEKLNTEAFFGQGTRLTVV.

This chain uses TRBV19 with TRBJ1-1; tentative D call: TRBD1 (5 bases). The CDR3 has 14 residues. Trimming took 6 bases from V and 3 from J, leaving 14 bases between them. In germline, CDR1 is LNHDA, CDR2 SQIVND (reference sequence). CDR3 in amino acids: CASSAHRRDTEAFF. CDR3 DNA: TGTGCCAGTAGCGCCCACAGGAGAGACACTGAAGCTTTCTTT.

This chain uses TRBV10-3 with TRBJ2-2; TRBD1 agrees at 9 bases. The CDR3 is 15 amino acids. Losses at the gene ends were 6 bases for V and 7 bases for J; bases not matched to a gene: 9. Germline CDR1 and CDR2: ENHRY and SYGVKD. CDR3 in amino acids: CAISQYRGQGGELFF. The CDR3 nucleotides are TGTGCCATCAGCCAATACAGGGGGCAGGGCGGGGAGCTGTTTTTT.

J is TRBJ2-3 and V is TRBV7-9; the match to TRBD2 covers 10 bases. Per the germline V gene, CDR1 is SEHNR and CDR2 is FQNEAQ (reference sequence). The CDR3 length is 17 residues. With 3 bases clipped from V and 3 bases from J, the junction kept 9 bases outside the gene matches. The CDR3: CASSFSFPSGGTDTQYF. CDR3 DNA: TGTGCCAGCAGCTTTAGTTTTCCTAGCGGGGGTACAGATACGCAGTATTTT.

This chain links TRBV5-1 with TRBJ2-2, with D possibly matching TRBD1 (5 bases). The germline gives CDR1 SGHRS, CDR2 YFSETQ. CDR3 length: 15 amino acids. V dropped 4 bases and J dropped 3 bases, with 13 bases sitting between them. The CDR3 here is CASSLGVRHTGELFF. Here the CDR3 DNA reads TGCGCCAGCAGCCTAGGGGTCCGGCACACCGGGGAGCTGTTTTTT.

The V and J genes are TRBV7-9 and TRBJ2-5, with D possibly being TRBD2 (6 bases). V lost 4 bases and J lost 3, with 15 bases in between. This CDR3 is 15 amino acids long. From germline, CDR1 is SEHNR and CDR2 FQNEAQ (reference sequence). DNA of the CDR3: TGTGCCAGCAGCTCCCCCGGGGGAGGTGAAGAGACCCAGTACTTC. Protein product: CASSSPGGGEETQYF.

The chain joins TRBV4-3 to TRBJ1-6; possibly TRBD1 for D (5 bases). Per germline, CDR1 LGHNA and CDR2 YSLEER. V lost 1 base and J 3 bases, leaving 13 bases between the germline ends. This CDR3 comprises 17 residues. The chain's CDR3 is CASSQVGLAIYNSPLHF. CDR3 sequence (DNA): TGCGCCAGCAGCCAAGTGGGGCTCGCCATCTATAATTCACCCCTCCACTTT.

The chain uses TRBV9 and TRBJ1-5; D may be TRBD1 (5 bases). The CDR3 totals 13 residues. Trimming removed 0 bases from V and 6 bases from J, with 7 bases in between. Germline V gene data show CDR1 as SGDLS and CDR2 as YYNGEE. Here the CDR3 DNA reads TGTGCCAGCAGCGTAGAGGGGTCTCAGCCCCAGCATTTT. Translated: CASSVEGSQPQHF. Combining the CDR3 with reference TRBV9 and TRBJ1-5 gives the whole variable domain DSGVTQTPKHLITATGQRVTLRCSPRSGDLSVYWYQQSLDQGLQFLIQYYNGEERAKGNILERFSAQQFPDLHSELNLSSLELGDSALYFCASSVEGSQPQHFGDGTRLSIL.

The chain recombines TRBV24-1 with TRBJ1-4, with TRBD1 matching over 8 bases. Unmatched junction bases numbered 4, after V lost 3 bases and J lost 5 bases. This CDR3 region has 15 residues. The germline V gene has CDR1 KGHDR and CDR2 SFDVKD. The CDR3: CATSDPGTGNEKLFF. CDR3 coding DNA: TGTGCCACCAGTGATCCCGGGACAGGCAATGAAAAACTGTTTTTT.

The rearrangement joins TRBV7-8 to TRBJ1-5; TRBD1 aligns across 8 bases. Germline V gives CDR1 SGHVS, CDR2 FQNEAQ. CDR3 length: 14 residues. V gave up 5 bases and J gave up 6 bases; unmatched junction bases: 6. CDR3 amino acids: CASSPDRESQPQHF. CDR3 bases: TGTGCCAGCAGCCCGGACAGGGAAAGTCAGCCCCAGCATTTT.

The chain has TRBV9 and TRBJ2-2; 13 nucleotides align to TRBD2. CDR3 length: 17 residues. Germline loops: CDR1 SGDLS, CDR2 YYNGEE. V was pared by 4 bases and J by 2 bases, with 5 bases of the junction left unmatched. The CDR3 spells CASSSRTSGGNTGELFF. DNA for the CDR3: TGTGCCAGCAGCTCCCGGACTAGCGGGGGCAACACCGGGGAGCTGTTTTTT.

V gene TRBV21-1 combines with J gene TRBJ1-1; the DNA was not compared with TRBD1, the D call given in the table. TRBV21-1 counts as a pseudogene. The CDR3 consists of 16 residues. The CDR3 DNA reads TGTGCCAGCAGCAACCGGGACAGGGGAAAGAACACTGAAGCTTTCTTT. Amino acids: CASSNRDRGKNTEAFF.

The chain has TRBV5-1 and TRBJ1-1; perhaps TRBD1 as D (5 bases). The CDR3 extends over 13 amino acids. CDR1 is SGHRS, CDR2 YFSETQ, per germline. V was clipped by 1 base and J by 7 bases, with 11 bases between them. The CDR3 loop reads CASSLPGLNEAFF. In nucleotides, the CDR3 is TGCGCCAGCAGCTTGCCAGGGCTAAATGAAGCTTTCTTT.

The V call is TRBV27, the J call TRBJ1-5; a possible D gene is TRBD1 (6 bases). Between the trimmed V and J ends, which lost 5 bases and 4 bases, there was a span of 9 bases. CDR1 and CDR2 (germline): MNHEY, SMNVEV (reference sequence). The CDR3 runs to 13 residues. CDR3 amino acids: CASSPGQNQPQHF. In DNA, the CDR3 is TGTGCCAGCAGTCCTGGACAGAATCAGCCCCAGCATTTT.

The chain links TRBV7-9 to TRBJ2-1; D is unresolved. The length of the CDR3 is 15 residues. Trimming cost V 2 bases and J 7 bases, with 15 bases left between them. CDR1 and CDR2 from the germline V gene are SEHNR and FQNEAQ (reference sequence). Written as DNA, the CDR3 is TGTGCCAGCAGCTTATCGAGCGTAACTGAGAATGAGCAGTTCTTC. This codes for CASSLSSVTENEQFF. Complete variable domain (other parts from reference TRBV7-9 and TRBJ2-1): DTGVSQNPRHKITKRGQNVTFRCDPISEHNRLYWYRQTLGQGPEFLTYFQNEAQLEKSRLLSDRFSAERPKGSFSTLEIQRTEQGDSAMYLCASSLSSVTENEQFFGPGTRLTVL.

The gene calls are TRBV9 and TRBJ1-3, with 8 positions matching TRBD1. CDR3 length: 16 amino acids. The germline gives CDR1 SGDLS, CDR2 YYNGEE. V dropped 1 base and J dropped 0; count of bases not matched to a gene: 3. The CDR3 protein is CASSVRQGSSGNTIYF. DNA of the CDR3: TGTGCCAGCAGCGTACGACAGGGGTCCTCTGGAAACACCATATATTTT.